The following is a T cell receptor (beta chain) sequence with its context. Many counts were recorded for this clonotype. This clone's antigen is unknown. No base qualities exist here, and no much larger clone lies one base off it. This sample stems from a study of T cells in Graves' hyperthyroidism and ophthalmopathy (dated by TCRdb to between 2019 and 2020). At the level of the whole study: Peripheral blood samples were taken at the time of initial diagnosis, prior to any treatment. To identify TCR V-J signatures that set the groups apart, the researchers used a discovery cohort of about a hundred patients, made up of under 50 with Graves' ophthalmopathy and some 60 with stable Graves' hyperthyroidism. Prospective prediction of ophthalmopathy was tested in an independent validation cohort of fewer than 20 hyperthyroidism patients and around 16 patients who later progressed to ophthalmopathy. The 100 or so discovery patients were randomly divided into training and test sets at a 7:3 ratio. The study also compared thyroid tissue and blood T-cell repertoires from 6 or 7 Graves' hyperthyroidism patients. Once sampling was done, hyperthyroidism patients were given methimazole at a starting dose of 30 mg daily, whereas ophthalmopathy patients were given high-dose intravenous methylprednisolone. The paper describes TCR Vbeta CDR3 sequencing of some 130 peripheral blood samples, made up of about 41 ophthalmopathy patients, more than 70 hyperthyroidism patients and 17 progressor patients.

According to the germline V gene (reference sequence), CDR1 reads DFQATT and CDR2 reads SNEGSKA. V loses 3 bases, J loses 3 bases, and the germline ends lie 11 bases apart. Reading from cysteine to phenylalanine, the CDR3 counts 13 amino acids. The read is trimmed to its CDR3 DNA, 39 bases read in frame from base 1. On the study overall, not on this receptor specifically: Blood samples also contained most of the expanded thyroid clonotypes (frequency above 0.001), which suggests that blood repertoires may reflect thyroid immune responses. In cross-validation, a model built on a 13 V-J signature told ophthalmopathy apart from stable hyperthyroidism with 85% to 90% sensitivity and approximately 81% specificity, and in testing the same model reached 80%/75%. Sample size was not statistically predetermined, and blinding of investigators to group allocation was not performed. During validation, the model predicted progression to ophthalmopathy a median of approximately 7 months ahead of onset, with 60% to 71% sensitivity and around 73% specificity.

Hyperthyroidism patients were newly diagnosed, with disease duration under 2 months, and aged 18 to 65 years. The study excluded patients with uncontrolled infections, other autoimmune diseases, pregnancy or lactation. Diagnoses were based on clinical symptoms, serum thyroxine and TRAb, thyroid ultrasound and orbital computed tomography. Blood from progressor patients was drawn when they were first diagnosed with hyperthyroidism, before any ophthalmopathy symptoms appeared. PBMCs were separated from roughly 10 ml of fresh peripheral blood using Ficoll-Paque density gradient centrifugation. Progressor patients were defined as those initially diagnosed with Graves' hyperthyroidism in whom ophthalmopathy developed during follow-up. Total RNA was extracted using Trizol reagent, and RNA quality was assessed on an Agilent 2100 Bioanalyzer. The TCR beta CDR3 regions were amplified from RNA transcripts. The TCR CDR3 was subjected to a first round of RT-PCR using the HTBI primer set and the Qiagen OneStep RT-PCR kit. Libraries were constructed in a second round of multiplex PCR, after which size selection and purification were carried out. Libraries were sequenced paired-end with 100 bp reads on an Illumina HiSeq2000. In the authors' own workflow: SOAPnuke was used to process the raw data, with reads discarded if the reads contained adapters or uncalled bases, had a mean Phred below 15, or lacked an exact constant-primer or identifier match. COPE v1.2.5 was used to merge high-quality paired reads, and clonotypes were defined as unique nucleotide sequences. MiTCR v1.1 was used to align the clonotypes against IMGT TRBV, TRBD and TRBJ reference segments. Only V-J combinations with frequency above 0.0001, covering 99.2% of repertoires, were analysed. A TCS score was defined as the ratio of F50 (clonal expansion) to E x V (chaos), with BLOSUM62-based TCRdist applied between CDR3 peptides within each V-J. Welch's t-statistics and random forest reduced just over 500 V-J features to about 12, which were used in a naive Bayes classifier (R e1071). Using fastp at Q25 and MiXCR, TCRdb reprocessed the public reads and kept productive beta chains. Identical CDR3 proteins give one entry, which carries the most common genes and DNA. Clone size and V and J calls follow TCRdb, not the original study. Recorded for this sample are 280,000 or so distinct CDR3 sequences; 25% of them occurred a single time. The top ten clones comprise more than 25% of the sample.

This TCR came from a man between 35 and 55 years old with Graves' hyperthyroidism that later progressed to Graves' ophthalmopathy. Source material: blood. The chain uses TRBV20-1 and TRBJ1-1; the D region possibly corresponds to TRBD1 (5 bases align). The CDR3 amino acid sequence is: CSASPEGHTEAFF. The DNA sequence is TGCAGTGCTAGCCCGGAGGGGCACACTGAAGCTTTCTTT.